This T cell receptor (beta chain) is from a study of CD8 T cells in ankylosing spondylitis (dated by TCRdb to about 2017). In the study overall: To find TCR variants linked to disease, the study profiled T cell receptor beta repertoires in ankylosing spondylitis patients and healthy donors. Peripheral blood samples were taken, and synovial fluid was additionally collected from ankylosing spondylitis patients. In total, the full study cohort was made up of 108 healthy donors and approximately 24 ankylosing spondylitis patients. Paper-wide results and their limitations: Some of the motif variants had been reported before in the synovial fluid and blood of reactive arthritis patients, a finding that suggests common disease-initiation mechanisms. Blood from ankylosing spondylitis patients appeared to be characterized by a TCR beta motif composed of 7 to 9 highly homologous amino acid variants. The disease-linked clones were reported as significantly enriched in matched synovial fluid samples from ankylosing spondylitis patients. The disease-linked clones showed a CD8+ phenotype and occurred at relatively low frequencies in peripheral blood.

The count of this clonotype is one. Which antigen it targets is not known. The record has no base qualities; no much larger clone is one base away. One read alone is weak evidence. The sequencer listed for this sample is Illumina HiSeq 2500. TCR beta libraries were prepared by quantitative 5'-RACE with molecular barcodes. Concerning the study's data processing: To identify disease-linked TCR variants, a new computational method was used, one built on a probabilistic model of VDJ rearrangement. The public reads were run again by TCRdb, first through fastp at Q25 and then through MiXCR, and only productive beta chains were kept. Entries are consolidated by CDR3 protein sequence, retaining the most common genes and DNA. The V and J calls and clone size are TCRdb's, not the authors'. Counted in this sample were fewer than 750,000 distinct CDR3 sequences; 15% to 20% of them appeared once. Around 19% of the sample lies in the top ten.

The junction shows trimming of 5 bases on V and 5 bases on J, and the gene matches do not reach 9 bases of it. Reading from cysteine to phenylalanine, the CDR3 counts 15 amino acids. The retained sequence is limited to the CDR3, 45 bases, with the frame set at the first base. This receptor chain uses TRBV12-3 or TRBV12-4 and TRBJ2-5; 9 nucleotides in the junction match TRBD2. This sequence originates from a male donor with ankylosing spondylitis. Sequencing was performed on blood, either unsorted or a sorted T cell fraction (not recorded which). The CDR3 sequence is CASSPYSGSWETQYF. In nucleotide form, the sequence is TGTGCCAGCAGTCCATATAGCGGGAGTTGGGAGACCCAGTACTTC.